Each of the 18 T cell receptor beta chains below was sequenced from the same sample in a study of shared clonotypes between healthy human individuals. The data were produced by immunoSEQ multiplex PCR, yet TCRdb's version contains in-frame clones alone and is incomplete. The data contain about 2 million clones, 85% to 95% of them seen just once; the ten biggest clones take up under 0.15%. Specimen: naive CD4+ T cells sorted from blood. This sample's subset: CD45RA+ positively selected. These receptors all come from a man between 18 and 29 years old in good health.

The chain recombines TRBV21-1 with TRBJ2-7. TRBV21-1 is classified as a pseudogene. The length of the CDR3 is 13 residues. CDR3 DNA sequence: TGTGCCAGCAGCAAAGGCTTGGATTACGAGCAGTACTTC. This translates into CASSKGLDYEQYF.

The V call is TRBV11-3, the J call TRBJ1-1; no firm D call. V was cut by 4 bases and J by 6 bases, with 18 bases left in between. The CDR3 runs 15 residues. Germline CDR1 and CDR2: SGHNT and YENEEA. The CDR3 sequence is CASSSGGMDFPEAFF. Here the CDR3 DNA reads TGTGCCAGCAGCTCAGGAGGGATGGATTTCCCTGAAGCTTTCTTT.

Remarks on this clone: Other DNA sequences of this sample code for an identical CDR3. The CDR3 loop is CAISEGAGIYGYTF. For the CDR3, the DNA is TGTGCCATCAGTGAGGGGGCGGGGATCTATGGCTACACCTTC. V gene TRBV10-3 combines with J gene TRBJ1-2; D is possibly TRBD1 (5 bases). CDR1 is ENHRY, CDR2 SYGVKD, per germline. V was shortened by 2 bases and J by 4 bases, with 11 bases between the two germline ends. The CDR3 covers 14 residues.

The chain uses TRBV4-1 and TRBJ2-5; 8 bases are a match to TRBD1. The CDR3 is made up of 16 amino acids. J was trimmed by 5 bases and V by 4 bases; bases with no gene match: 12. From germline, CDR1 is MGHRA and CDR2 YSYEKL. CDR3 sequence (DNA): TGCGCCAGCAGCCGCGGGACAGGCCCGACGGGGGAGACCCAGTACTTC. Translation: CASSRGTGPTGETQYF.

This chain connects TRBV5-1 to TRBJ1-4; 10 nucleotides line up with TRBD1. After removal of 4 bases from V and 4 bases from J, the junction contained 4 bases not matched to a gene. Germline lookup yields CDR1 SGHRS and CDR2 YFSETQ. The CDR3 has 15 residues. CDR3 DNA sequence: TGCGCCAGCAGCCACCGGACAGGGGGTAATGAAAAACTGTTTTTT. The encoded protein is CASSHRTGGNEKLFF.

The chain uses TRBV6-6 and TRBJ2-2, with D hard to call. Germline loops: CDR1 MNHNY, CDR2 SVGAGI (reference sequence). The V gene lost 8 bases and the J gene lost 6 bases, with 10 bases spanning the gap. The CDR3 contains 12 residues. In nucleotides, the CDR3 is TGTGCCAGCTTATCGGCCGCCGGGGAGCTGTTTTTT. Protein sequence: CASLSAAGELFF.

This clone was seen once. This rearrangement joins TRBV28 to TRBJ1-3; D perhaps matches TRBD1 (5 bases). Germline assignment: CDR1 MDHEN and CDR2 SYDVKM. The CDR3 sequence is 16 residues long. Trimming removed 8 bases at V and 0 bases at J, with 17 bases between. The CDR3 sequence is CASASREGLSGNTIYF. The CDR3 DNA sequence: TGTGCCAGCGCGTCTCGTGAGGGGCTCTCTGGAAACACCATATATTTT.

The chain couples TRBV7-2 to TRBJ2-1; D is perhaps TRBD1 (6 bases). This CDR3 is 12 amino acids long. V was trimmed by 4 bases and J by 9 bases, leaving 10 bases between them. Germline loops: CDR1 SGHTA, CDR2 FQGNSA. The CDR3 DNA reads TGTGCCAGCAGCTACCAGGGGCGTGAGCAGTTCTTC. It is translated as CASSYQGREQFF.

This sequence joins TRBV5-6 and TRBJ1-2; D is undetermined. Per germline, CDR1 SGHDT and CDR2 YYEEEE. Trimming stripped 0 bases from V and 4 bases from J, with 19 bases between. This CDR3 is built from 17 residues. CDR3 sequence reads: CASSLASGRRSGYGYTF. The CDR3 nucleotides read TGTGCCAGCAGCTTGGCCTCGGGCCGGAGATCGGGCTATGGCTACACCTTC.

The rearrangement links TRBV5-6 to TRBJ2-7; TRBD2 agrees at 11 bases. J gave up 5 bases and V 2 bases, and 3 bases lay outside the gene matches. CDR1 and CDR2 from the germline V gene are SGHDT and YYEEEE. CDR3 size: 14 residues. In nucleotides, the CDR3 is TGTGCCAGCAGCTTTACTAGCGGGAGCAACGAGCAGTACTTC. Translated, it gives CASSFTSGSNEQYF.

The CDR3 sequence: CAWSRDPEQYF. The DNA of the CDR3 is TGTGCCTGGAGCCGGGACCCCGAGCAGTACTTC. The V gene is TRBV30, the J gene TRBJ2-5; D possibly uses TRBD1 or TRBD2 (5 bases each). The tail of the sequence fits TRBJ2-7 better, so the J call may be wrong. The CDR3 has 11 amino acids. Germline lookup yields CDR1 GTSNPN and CDR2 SVGIG (reference sequence).

The chain combines TRBV10-2 with TRBJ2-2; D perhaps matches TRBD2 (5 bases). The ends were cut back, 7 bases at V and 6 bases at J, with 15 bases in the middle. The germline CDR1 and CDR2 sequences are WSHSY and SAAADI. The CDR3 length is 14 residues. The CDR3 region has the DNA TGCGCCAGCATCGACGAGGGCCTCGCCGGGGAGCTGTTTTTT. It specifies CASIDEGLAGELFF.

The CDR3 spells CASRRTLGYEQYF. Written as DNA, the CDR3 is TGTGCCAGCAGAAGGACACTGGGCTACGAGCAGTACTTC. V and J are TRBV28 and TRBJ2-7, with a weak D call TRBD1 (5 bases). V lost 6 bases to trimming and J lost 3 bases, with 12 bases between them. The CDR3 sequence is 13 residues long. Germline loops: CDR1 MDHEN, CDR2 SYDVKM.

The rearrangement joins TRBV7-2 to TRBJ2-7; D is perhaps TRBD2 (5 bases). Trimming pared 6 bases from V and 3 bases from J, leaving 15 bases between. Germline V gene data show CDR1 as SGHTA and CDR2 as FQGNSA. The CDR3 length is 14 residues. The CDR3, as DNA: TGTGCCAGCAGGGACGGACTCGCTGGCTACGAGCAGTACTTC. This sequence encodes CASRDGLAGYEQYF.

The chain is built from TRBV5-4 and TRBJ2-1, with D maybe TRBD1 (5 bases). The CDR3 loop spans 17 amino acids. Germline CDR1 and CDR2: SGHNT and YYREEE (reference sequence). The V end was cut by 0 bases, the J end by 7 bases, with 20 bases between. The CDR3 region is CASSLGFASGIGNEQFF. Here the CDR3 DNA reads TGTGCCAGCAGCTTGGGGTTTGCGTCAGGGATCGGTAATGAGCAGTTCTTC.

This chain links TRBV28 with TRBJ2-7; no clear D gene. The CDR3 spans 12 residues. V lost 8 bases, J lost 2 bases, and 10 bases lay in between. Germline CDR1 is MDHEN and CDR2 is SYDVKM. This CDR3 is CASREQPYEQYF. The DNA for the CDR3 is TGTGCCAGCCGCGAGCAACCCTACGAGCAGTACTTC.

The chain is built from TRBV5-6 and TRBJ1-2; 7 bases align to TRBD1. Germline V gene sequence: CDR1 SGHDT, CDR2 YYEEEE. The CDR3 runs 16 residues. Trimming at V came to 2 bases and at J to 2 bases, leaving 9 bases not matched to a gene. The CDR3, as DNA: TGTGCCAGCAGCTTAAAATCTGACAGGGCCAACTATGGCTACACCTTC. Its translation: CASSLKSDRANYGYTF.

This chain joins TRBV4-3 and TRBJ2-7, with no clear D. The CDR3 runs to 14 residues. Germline-derived CDR1 and CDR2 are LGHNA and YSLEER. V was clipped by 4 bases and J by 3 bases, with 13 bases between them. The CDR3 sequence is CASSPHISLYEQYF. Here the CDR3 DNA reads TGCGCCAGCAGCCCACATATTTCCCTCTACGAGCAGTACTTC.